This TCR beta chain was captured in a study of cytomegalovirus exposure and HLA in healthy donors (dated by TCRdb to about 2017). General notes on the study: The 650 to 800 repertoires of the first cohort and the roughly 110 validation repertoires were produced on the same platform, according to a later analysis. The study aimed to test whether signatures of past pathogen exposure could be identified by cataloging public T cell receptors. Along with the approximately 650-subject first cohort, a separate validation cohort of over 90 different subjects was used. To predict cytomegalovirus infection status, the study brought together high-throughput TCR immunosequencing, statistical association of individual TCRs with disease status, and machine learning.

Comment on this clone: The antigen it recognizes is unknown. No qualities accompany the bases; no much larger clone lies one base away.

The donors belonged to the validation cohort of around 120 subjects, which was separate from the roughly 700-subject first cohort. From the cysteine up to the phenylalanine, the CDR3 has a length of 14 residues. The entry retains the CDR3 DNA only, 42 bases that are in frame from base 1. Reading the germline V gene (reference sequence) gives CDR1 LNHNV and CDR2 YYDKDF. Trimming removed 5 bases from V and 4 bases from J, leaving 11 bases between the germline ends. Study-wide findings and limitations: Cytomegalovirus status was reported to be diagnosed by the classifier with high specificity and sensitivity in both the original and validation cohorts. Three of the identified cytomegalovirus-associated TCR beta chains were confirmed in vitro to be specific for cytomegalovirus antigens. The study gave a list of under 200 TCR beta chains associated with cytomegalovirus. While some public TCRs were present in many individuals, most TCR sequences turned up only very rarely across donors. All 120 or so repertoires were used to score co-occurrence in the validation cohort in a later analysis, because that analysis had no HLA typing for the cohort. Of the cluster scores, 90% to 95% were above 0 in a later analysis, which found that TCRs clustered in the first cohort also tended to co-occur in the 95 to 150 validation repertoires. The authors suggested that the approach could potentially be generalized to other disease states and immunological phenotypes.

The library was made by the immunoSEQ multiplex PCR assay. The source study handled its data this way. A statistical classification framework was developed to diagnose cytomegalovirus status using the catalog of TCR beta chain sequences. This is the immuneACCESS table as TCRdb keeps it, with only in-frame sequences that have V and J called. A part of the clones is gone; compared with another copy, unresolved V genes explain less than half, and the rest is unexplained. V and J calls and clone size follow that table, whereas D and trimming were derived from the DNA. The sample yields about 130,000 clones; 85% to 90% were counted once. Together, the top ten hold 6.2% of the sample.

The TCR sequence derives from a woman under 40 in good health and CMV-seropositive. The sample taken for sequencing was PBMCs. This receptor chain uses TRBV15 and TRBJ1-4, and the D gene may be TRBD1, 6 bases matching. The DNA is TGTGCCACCAGCGCCAGGGGTGGTAATGAAAAACTGTTTTTT. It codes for CATSARGGNEKLFF. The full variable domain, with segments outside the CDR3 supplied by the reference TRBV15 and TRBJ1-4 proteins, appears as DAMVIQNPRYQVTQFGKPVTLSCSQTLNHNVMYWYQQKSSQAPKLLFHYYDKDFNNEADTPDNFQSRRPNTSFCFLDIRSPGLGDTAMYLCATSARGGNEKLFFGSGTQLSVL.